What follows are 16 T cell receptor beta chains derived from one specimen sequenced in a study of cytomegalovirus exposure and HLA in healthy donors. The primer mix had 60 Vbeta and 13 Jbeta primers. The repertoire was sequenced with immunoSEQ multiplex PCR; TCRdb's copy has only in-frame clones and lacks some. The sample gives about 130,000 clones, 75% to 90% of which show up once; around 10% is in the top ten. The sequencing input was PBMCs. The receptor source for this set is a man aged 25-40 years in good health and CMV-seropositive.

The rearrangement joins TRBV7-2 to TRBJ2-7; 12 bases fit TRBD2. The V segment lost 4 bases and the J segment 6 bases; nucleotides outside the gene matches: 10. Germline lookup yields CDR1 SGHTA and CDR2 FQGNSA. This CDR3 has 16 amino acids. CDR3 coding DNA: TGTGCCAGCAGCTCCCGGCCTAGCGGGGGGGTTCGCGAGCAGTACTTC. Translation gives CASSSRPSGGVREQYF.

V usage is TRBV30 and J usage is TRBJ1-3, with TRBD1 matching 7 bases. V dropped 6 bases and J dropped 4; count of bases not matched to a gene: 6. Germline assignment: CDR1 GTSNPN and CDR2 SVGIG (reference sequence). The CDR3 consists of 13 residues. This CDR3 is CACDRVEGNTIYF. In nucleotides, the CDR3 is TGTGCCTGCGACAGGGTGGAAGGAAACACCATATATTTT.

The chain carries TRBV5-1 and TRBJ1-6, with 7 positions matching TRBD1. After removal of 4 bases from V and 7 bases from J, the junction contained 8 bases not matched to a gene. The germline gives CDR1 SGHRS, CDR2 YFSETQ. CDR3 size: 15 residues. CDR3 sequence (DNA): TGCGCCAGCAGCGAACAGGGGCCGGAGAATTCACCCCTCCACTTT. It codes for CASSEQGPENSPLHF. Full variable domain (missing parts from reference TRBV5-1 and TRBJ1-6): KAGVTQTPRYLIKTRGQQVTLSCSPISGHRSVSWYQQTPGQGLQFLFEYFSETQRNKGNFPGRFSGRQFSNSRSEMNVSTLELGDSALYLCASSEQGPENSPLHFGNGTRLTVT.

The count of this clone is one. The rearrangement uses TRBV5-8 and TRBJ2-5; the D is unclear. The J call may be incorrect, as the DNA end agrees better with TRBJ2-7. Germline V lookup: CDR1 SGHTS, CDR2 YDEGEE. This CDR3 spans 13 amino acids. The CDR3 nucleotides read TGTGCCAGCAGCCCGAGACTTCCATACGAGCAGTACTTC. It is translated as CASSPRLPYEQYF.

The V call is TRBV7-8, the J call TRBJ2-3, with D possibly TRBD1 on 6 matching bases. CDR1 SGHVS and CDR2 FQNEAQ come from the germline V gene. V was clipped by 2 bases and J by 10 bases, with 7 bases between them. There are 11 residues in the CDR3. The CDR3 reads CASSLQGPQYF. CDR3 sequence (DNA): TGTGCCAGCAGCTTACAGGGGCCGCAGTATTTT.

The chain carries TRBV30 and TRBJ2-7, with TRBD1 as a possible D gene (6 bases). Trimming stripped 2 bases from V and 3 bases from J, with 8 bases between. Per the germline V gene, CDR1 is GTSNPN and CDR2 is SVGIG (reference sequence). The CDR3 is 12 amino acids. The CDR3 is CAWSPQGYEQYF. The DNA for the CDR3 is TGTGCCTGGAGTCCACAGGGCTACGAGCAGTACTTC. Together with reference TRBV30 and TRBJ2-7, the CDR3 gives the full variable domain: SQTIHQWPATLVQPVGSPLSLECTVEGTSNPNLYWYRQAAGRGLQLLFYSVGIGQISSEVPQNLSASRPQDRQFILSSKKLLLSDSGFYLCAWSPQGYEQYFGPGTRLTVT.

The V and J genes are TRBV11-3 and TRBJ2-5; TRBD1 agrees at 10 bases. The DNA end is more similar to TRBJ2-7, so the J call may be wrong. There are 15 residues in the CDR3. The germline V gene has CDR1 SGHNT and CDR2 YENEEA. The CDR3 DNA reads as TGTGCCAGCAGCTTAGAGGGACAGGGGAACTACGAGCAGTACTTC. Translating it yields CASSLEGQGNYEQYF.

In regard to this clone: A junction boundary mismatches the germline segment, possibly from a read error. The gene calls are TRBV6-1 and TRBJ2-1; D is possibly TRBD2 (5 bases). The CDR3 sequence is 18 residues long. From germline, CDR1 is MNHNS and CDR2 SASEGT. The CDR3 DNA is TGTACCAGCAGTGCCACGCCGGGTACCGGAGGTCGAATGACTGAGCAGTTCTTC. It specifies CTSSATPGTGGRMTEQFF.

The V call is TRBV6-4, the J call TRBJ1-1; TRBD1 is a possible D gene (6 bases). The V and J ends lost 4 bases and 1 base respectively, with 13 bases between them. Germline V gives CDR1 MRHNA, CDR2 SNTAGT. This CDR3 spans 15 amino acids. The CDR3 is CASSVRDISNTEAFF. The DNA of the CDR3 is TGTGCCAGCAGTGTTAGGGACATCTCGAACACTGAAGCTTTCTTT.

The chain employs TRBV6-5 and TRBJ2-1; TRBD1 agrees at 9 bases. The CDR3 runs 15 residues. Germline V gives CDR1 MNHEY, CDR2 SVGAGI. V trimming: 6 bases; J trimming: 6 bases; junction bases outside the gene matches: 9. The CDR3 sequence is CASSPTGGVGNEQFF. As DNA, the CDR3 is TGTGCCAGCAGCCCAACAGGGGGCGTCGGCAATGAGCAGTTCTTC.

The gene calls are TRBV29-1 and TRBJ2-7; D gene uncertain. Trimming stripped 3 bases from V and 2 bases from J, with 14 bases between. Germline lookup yields CDR1 SQVTM and CDR2 ANQGSEA. CDR3 length equals 14 residues. The DNA of the CDR3 is TGCAGCGTTGATAGATCCAAGAGTACCTACGAGCAGTACTTC. As protein: CSVDRSKSTYEQYF.

The J gene is TRBJ1-1, the V gene TRBV4-1, with D possibly matching TRBD1 (6 bases). The CDR3 extends over 15 amino acids. The V end was cut by 4 bases, the J end by 7 bases, with 19 bases between. Germline CDR1 reads MGHRA; CDR2 reads YSYEKL. The DNA for the CDR3 is TGCGCCAGCAGCCCCTCGGCAGGGGAGCTTAGTGAAGCTTTCTTT. Translation: CASSPSAGELSEAFF.

The chain couples TRBV2 to TRBJ1-6, with 8 bases lining up with TRBD1. The CDR3 has 14 residues. Germline loops: CDR1 SNHLY, CDR2 FYNNEI. After removal of 9 bases from V and 5 bases from J, the junction contained 6 bases not matched to a gene. The CDR3 DNA is TGTGCCAGATCCATGGACAGGGATAATTCACCCCTCCACTTT. Residues: CARSMDRDNSPLHF. The complete variable domain, with remaining parts taken from reference TRBV2 and TRBJ1-6, reads EPEVTQTPSHQVTQMGQEVILRCVPISNHLYFYWYRQILGQKVEFLVSFYNNEISEKSEIFDDQFSVERPDGSNFTLKIRSTKLEDSAMYFCARSMDRDNSPLHFGNGTRLTVT.

The gene calls are TRBV11-2 and TRBJ1-2; 9 nucleotides line up with TRBD1. The V and J ends lost 5 bases and 6 bases, in that order; junction bases with no gene match: 7. CDR3 length: 14 residues. Germline assignment: CDR1 SGHAT and CDR2 FQNNGV. In nucleotides, the CDR3 is TGTGCCAGCAGCGCCGGACAGGGGCGGGATGGCTACACCTTC. Translation: CASSAGQGRDGYTF.

The chain is built from TRBV7-9 and TRBJ2-7; tentatively, D is TRBD2 (5 bases). This CDR3 spans 17 amino acids. From germline, CDR1 is SEHNR and CDR2 FQNEAQ (reference sequence). Trimming took 1 base from V and 0 from J, leaving 16 bases between them. CDR3 DNA sequence: TGTGCCAGCAGCTTAGGGCCGGGAATCCGGTACTCCTACGAGCAGTACTTC. Its protein is CASSLGPGIRYSYEQYF.

The chain recombines TRBV30 with TRBJ2-3; 7 positions match TRBD2. CDR1 is GTSNPN, CDR2 SVGIG, per germline (reference sequence). Trimming took 6 bases from V and 0 from J; bases not matched to a gene: 15. The CDR3 extends over 17 amino acids. The CDR3 reads CACMGGGLFASTDTQYF. In DNA form, the CDR3 reads TGTGCCTGTATGGGGGGGGGTCTTTTTGCTAGCACAGATACGCAGTATTTT.